The rows below give T cell receptor beta chains drawn from one sample of a study of cytomegalovirus exposure and HLA in healthy donors. Assay: immunoSEQ multiplex PCR; the TCRdb copy retains only in-frame clones and omits some. Of some 160,000 clones listed, about 80% are singletons. The sequenced material came from PBMCs. These receptors were obtained from a man in his forties or fifties in good health and CMV-seropositive. The CDR3 runs from the conserved cysteine through the conserved F or W. A D gene is named only where the DNA matches it firmly. Clone size is not always given. Where it is, it says once, few, many or a class for expanded clones.

CDR3: CASSLGAGGINEQFF
DNA: TGTGCCAGCAGCTTGGGGGCGGGGGGGATCAATGAGCAGTTCTTC
size: NA
D: TRBD2
J: TRBJ2-1
V: TRBV5-6

CDR3: CASSIVGGEISSYNEQFF
DNA: TGTGCCAGTAGTATAGTCGGGGGAGAGATTAGCTCCTACAATGAGCAGTTCTTC
size: NA
D: NA
J: TRBJ2-1
V: TRBV19

CDR3: CASSSGQGRTGELFF
DNA: TGTGCCAGCAGCTCGGGACAGGGTCGCACCGGGGAGCTGTTTTTT
size: NA
D: TRBD1
J: TRBJ2-2
V: TRBV7-8

CDR3: CAINESGGAKETQYF
DNA: TGTGCCATCAATGAAAGCGGGGGGGCAAAAGAGACCCAGTACTTC
size: NA
D: TRBD2
J: TRBJ2-5
V: TRBV10-3

CDR3: CASRLSGGYYGYTF
DNA: TGTGCCAGCAGACTAAGTGGGGGGTACTATGGCTACACCTTC
size: NA
D: NA
J: TRBJ1-2
V: TRBV6-1

CDR3: CASSPVGGGGLYF
DNA: TGCGCCAGCAGCCCCGTAGGGGGGGGAGGTCTGTACTTC
size: NA
D: NA
J: TRBJ2-7
V: TRBV4-1

CDR3: CAWSADSSGANVLTF
DNA: TGTGCCTGGAGCGCCGACAGCTCTGGGGCCAACGTCCTGACTTTC
size: NA
D: NA
J: TRBJ2-6
V: TRBV30

CDR3: CASSLETQGLADTQYF
DNA: TGTGCCAGCAGCTTGGAAACTCAGGGGTTGGCGGATACGCAGTATTTT
size: NA
D: NA
J: TRBJ2-3
V: TRBV5-8

CDR3: CASSEARTGGVYTF
DNA: TGTGCCAGCAGTGAAGCGCGTACAGGGGGCGTCTACACCTTC
size: NA
D: TRBD1
J: TRBJ1-2
V: TRBV6-1

CDR3: CASSGGLAPDEQFF
DNA: TGTGCCAGCAGCGGCGGACTAGCTCCCGATGAGCAGTTCTTC
size: NA
D: TRBD2
J: TRBJ2-1
V: TRBV9

CDR3: CASSYRTDSSPLHF
DNA: TGTGCCAGCAGTTATAGAACCGATTCTTCACCCCTCCACTTT
size: NA
D: NA
J: TRBJ1-6
V: TRBV6-5

CDR3: CASGEAGNGNTIYF
DNA: TGTGCCAGCGGGGAGGCGGGCAACGGAAACACCATATATTTT
size: NA
D: NA
J: TRBJ1-3
V: TRBV7-6

CDR3: CAPSLSLNTDTQYF
DNA: TGTGCCCCCAGCTTGTCACTGAACACAGATACGCAGTATTTT
size: NA
D: NA
J: TRBJ2-3
V: TRBV5-8

CDR3: CASTTAVAPYGYTF
DNA: TGTGCCAGCACCACTGCGGTGGCACCTTATGGCTACACCTTC
size: NA
D: NA
J: TRBJ1-2
V: TRBV11-2

CDR3: CASSLTSGGAETQYF
DNA: TGCGCCAGCAGCTTGACTAGCGGGGGGGCGGAGACCCAGTACTTC
size: once
D: TRBD2
J: TRBJ2-5
V: TRBV5-1

CDR3: CASRKGQGYNQPQHF
DNA: TGTGCCAGCAGAAAGGGACAGGGGTACAATCAGCCCCAGCATTTT
size: NA
D: TRBD1
J: TRBJ1-5
V: TRBV6-5

CDR3: CASSESQGRAYEQYF
DNA: TGTGCCAGCAGTGAATCACAGGGGCGGGCCTACGAGCAGTACTTC
size: once
D: TRBD1
J: TRBJ2-7
V: TRBV25-1

CDR3: CASSEIQAGDMGEQYF
DNA: TGTGCCAGCAGCGAGATCCAGGCGGGGGATATGGGGGAGCAGTACTTC
size: NA
D: TRBD2
J: TRBJ2-7
V: TRBV5-4

CDR3: CASSLIQGDNEQFF
DNA: TGTGCCAGCAGCTTAATACAGGGGGACAATGAGCAGTTCTTC
size: NA
D: TRBD1
J: TRBJ2-1
V: TRBV11-2

CDR3: CASSTGGEQYF
DNA: TGTGCCAGTAGTACCGGGGGGGAGCAGTACTTC
size: NA
D: TRBD2
J: TRBJ2-7
V: TRBV19

CDR3: CASSEPVAGGGYTF
DNA: TGTGCCAGCAGTGAACCTGTCGCAGGGGGCGGCTACACCTTC
size: few
D: TRBD1
J: TRBJ1-2
V: TRBV6-1

CDR3: CASGRQAANEKLFF
DNA: TGTGCCAGCGGTCGACAGGCCGCTAATGAAAAACTGTTTTTT
size: NA
D: NA
J: TRBJ1-4
V: TRBV6-1

CDR3: CASSLGGGPSGANVLTF
DNA: TGTGCCAGCAGTTTGGGCGGGGGGCCCTCTGGGGCCAACGTCCTGACTTTC
size: NA
D: TRBD2
J: TRBJ2-6
V: TRBV27

CDR3: CASSFFGQGSETQYF
DNA: TGCGCCAGCAGCTTCTTCGGACAGGGCTCGGAGACCCAGTACTTC
size: once
D: TRBD1
J: TRBJ2-5
V: TRBV5-1

CDR3: CASSIISGTGDYEQYF
DNA: TGTGCCAGCAGCATCATCTCCGGGACAGGAGACTACGAGCAGTACTTC
size: NA
D: TRBD1
J: TRBJ2-7
V: TRBV5-8

CDR3: CASSVLAVYTDTQYF
DNA: TGTGCCAGCAGTGTCTTAGCGGTTTACACAGATACGCAGTATTTT
size: NA
D: NA
J: TRBJ2-3
V: TRBV9

CDR3: CASSPTGGESPLHF
DNA: TGTGCCAGCAGCCCAACAGGGGGCGAATCACCCCTCCACTTT
size: few
D: TRBD1
J: TRBJ1-6
V: TRBV6-6

CDR3: CAIGASYEQYF
DNA: TGTGCCATCGGGGCTAGCTACGAGCAGTACTTC
size: once
D: NA
J: TRBJ2-7
V: TRBV10-3